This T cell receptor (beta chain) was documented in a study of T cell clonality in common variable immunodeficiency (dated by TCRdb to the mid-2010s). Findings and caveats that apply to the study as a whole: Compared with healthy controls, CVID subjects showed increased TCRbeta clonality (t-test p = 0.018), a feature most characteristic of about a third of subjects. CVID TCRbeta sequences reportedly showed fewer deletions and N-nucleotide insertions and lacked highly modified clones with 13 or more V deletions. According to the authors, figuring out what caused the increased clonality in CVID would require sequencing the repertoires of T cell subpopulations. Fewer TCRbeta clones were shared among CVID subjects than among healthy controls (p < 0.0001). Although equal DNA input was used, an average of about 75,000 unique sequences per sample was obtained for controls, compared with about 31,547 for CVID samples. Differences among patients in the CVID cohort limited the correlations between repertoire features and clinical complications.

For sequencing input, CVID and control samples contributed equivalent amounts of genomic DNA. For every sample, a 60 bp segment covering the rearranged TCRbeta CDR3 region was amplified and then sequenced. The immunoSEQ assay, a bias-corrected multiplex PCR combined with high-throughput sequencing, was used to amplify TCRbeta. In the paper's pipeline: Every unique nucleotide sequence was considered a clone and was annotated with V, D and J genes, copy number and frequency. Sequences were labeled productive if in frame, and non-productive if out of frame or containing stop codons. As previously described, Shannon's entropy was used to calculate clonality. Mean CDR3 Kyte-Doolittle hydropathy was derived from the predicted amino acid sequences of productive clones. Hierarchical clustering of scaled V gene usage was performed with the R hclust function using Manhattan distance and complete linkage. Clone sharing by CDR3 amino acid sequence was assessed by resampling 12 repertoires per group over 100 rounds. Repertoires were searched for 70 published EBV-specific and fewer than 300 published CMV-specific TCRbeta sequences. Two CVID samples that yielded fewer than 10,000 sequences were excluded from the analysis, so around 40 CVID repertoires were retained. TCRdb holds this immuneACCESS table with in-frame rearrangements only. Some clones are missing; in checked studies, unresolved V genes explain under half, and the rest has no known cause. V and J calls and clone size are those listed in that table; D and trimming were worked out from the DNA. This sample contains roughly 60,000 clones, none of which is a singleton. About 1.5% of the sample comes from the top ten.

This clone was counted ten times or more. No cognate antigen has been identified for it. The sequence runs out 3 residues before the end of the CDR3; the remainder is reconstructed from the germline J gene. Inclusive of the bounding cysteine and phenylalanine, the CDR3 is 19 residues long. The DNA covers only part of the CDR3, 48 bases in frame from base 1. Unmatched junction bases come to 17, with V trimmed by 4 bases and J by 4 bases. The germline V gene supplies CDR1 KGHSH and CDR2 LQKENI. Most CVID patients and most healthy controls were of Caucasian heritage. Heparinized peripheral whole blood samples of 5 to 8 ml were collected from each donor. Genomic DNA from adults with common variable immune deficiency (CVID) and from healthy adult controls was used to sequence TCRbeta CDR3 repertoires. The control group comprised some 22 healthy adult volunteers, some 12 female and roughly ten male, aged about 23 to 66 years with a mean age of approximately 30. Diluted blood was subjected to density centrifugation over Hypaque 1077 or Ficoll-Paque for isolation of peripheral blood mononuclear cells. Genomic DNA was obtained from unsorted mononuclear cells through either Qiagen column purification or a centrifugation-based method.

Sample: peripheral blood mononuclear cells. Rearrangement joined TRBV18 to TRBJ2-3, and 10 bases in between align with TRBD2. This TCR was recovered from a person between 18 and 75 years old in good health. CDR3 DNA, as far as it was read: TGTGCCAGCTCACTCACGCGTACGTCTAGCGGGAGTTTCTCAGATACG. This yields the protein CASSLTRTSSGSFSDT. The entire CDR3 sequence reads CASSLTRTSSGSFSDTQYF. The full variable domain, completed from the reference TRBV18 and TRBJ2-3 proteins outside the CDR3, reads NAGVMQNPRHLVRRRGQEARLRCSPMKGHSHVYWYRQLPEEGLKFMVYLQKENIIDESGMPKERFSAEFPKEGPSILRIQQVVRGDSAAYFCASSLTRTSSGSFSDTQYFGPGTRLTVL.